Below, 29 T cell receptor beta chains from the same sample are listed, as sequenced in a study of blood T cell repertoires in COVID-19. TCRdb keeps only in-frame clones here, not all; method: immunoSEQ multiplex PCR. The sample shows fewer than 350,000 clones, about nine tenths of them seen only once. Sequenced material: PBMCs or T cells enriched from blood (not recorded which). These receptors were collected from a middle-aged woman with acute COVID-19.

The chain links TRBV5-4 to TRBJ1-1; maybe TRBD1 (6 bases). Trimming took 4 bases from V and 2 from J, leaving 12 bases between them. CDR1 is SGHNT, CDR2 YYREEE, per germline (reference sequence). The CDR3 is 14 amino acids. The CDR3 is CASSRQQGNTEAFF. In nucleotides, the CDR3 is TGTGCCAGCAGCCGTCAACAGGGTAACACTGAAGCTTTCTTT. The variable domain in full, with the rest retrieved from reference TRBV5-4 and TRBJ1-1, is ETGVTQSPTHLIKTRGQQVTLRCSSQSGHNTVSWYQQALGQGPQFIFQYYREEENGRGNFPPRFSGLQFPNYSSELNVNALELDDSALYLCASSRQQGNTEAFFGQGTRLTVV.

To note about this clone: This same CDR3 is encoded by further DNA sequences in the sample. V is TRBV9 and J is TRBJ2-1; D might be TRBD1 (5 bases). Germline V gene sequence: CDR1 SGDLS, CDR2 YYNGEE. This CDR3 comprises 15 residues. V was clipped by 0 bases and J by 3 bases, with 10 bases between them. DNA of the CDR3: TGTGCCAGCAGCGTAGGGGGCCAGAGCTACAATGAGCAGTTCTTC. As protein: CASSVGGQSYNEQFF.

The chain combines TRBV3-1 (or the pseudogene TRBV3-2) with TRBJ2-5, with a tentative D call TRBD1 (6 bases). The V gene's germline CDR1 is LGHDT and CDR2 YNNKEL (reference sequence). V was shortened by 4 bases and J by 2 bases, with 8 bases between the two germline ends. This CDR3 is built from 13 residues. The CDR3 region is CASSPGQQETQYF. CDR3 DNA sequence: TGTGCCAGCAGCCCAGGACAGCAAGAGACCCAGTACTTC.

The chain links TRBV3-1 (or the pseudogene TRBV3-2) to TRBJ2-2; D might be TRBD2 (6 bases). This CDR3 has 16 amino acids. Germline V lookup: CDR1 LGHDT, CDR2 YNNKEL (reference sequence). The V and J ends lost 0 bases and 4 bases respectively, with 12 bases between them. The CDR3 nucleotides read TGTGCCAGCAGCCAAGACCCCGGGACTGCCACCGGGGAGCTGTTTTTT. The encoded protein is CASSQDPGTATGELFF.

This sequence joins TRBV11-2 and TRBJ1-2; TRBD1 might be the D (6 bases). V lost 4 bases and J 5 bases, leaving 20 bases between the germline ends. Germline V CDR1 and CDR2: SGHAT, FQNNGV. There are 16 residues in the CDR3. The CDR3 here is CASSYNRAGAQYGYTF. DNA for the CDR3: TGTGCCAGCAGCTATAACAGGGCCGGGGCCCAATATGGCTACACCTTC.

CDR3 sequence: CASSTAWSTNYGYTF. The CDR3 coding sequence is TGTGCCAGTAGTACCGCCTGGTCTACTAACTATGGCTACACCTTC. The chain links TRBV19 to TRBJ1-2; no reliable D call. This CDR3 has 15 amino acids. V lost 4 bases and J 0 bases, leaving 12 bases between the germline ends. CDR1 LNHDA and CDR2 SQIVND come from the germline V gene (reference sequence).

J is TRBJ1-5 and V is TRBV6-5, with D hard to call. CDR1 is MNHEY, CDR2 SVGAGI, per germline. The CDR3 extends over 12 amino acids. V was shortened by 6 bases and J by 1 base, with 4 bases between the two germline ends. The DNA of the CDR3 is TGTGCCAGCAGAGCAAGCAATCAGCCCCAGCATTTT. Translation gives CASRASNQPQHF.

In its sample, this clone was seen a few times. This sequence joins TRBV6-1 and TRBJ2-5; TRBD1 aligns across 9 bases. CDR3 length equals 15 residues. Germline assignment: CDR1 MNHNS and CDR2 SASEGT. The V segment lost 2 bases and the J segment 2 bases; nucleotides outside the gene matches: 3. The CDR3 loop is CASSEMTGGQETQYF. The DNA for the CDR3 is TGTGCCAGCAGTGAAATGACAGGGGGTCAAGAGACCCAGTACTTC.

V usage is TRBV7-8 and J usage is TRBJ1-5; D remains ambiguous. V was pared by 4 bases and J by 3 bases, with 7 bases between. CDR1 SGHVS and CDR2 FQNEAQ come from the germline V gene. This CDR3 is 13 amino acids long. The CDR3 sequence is CASSSQSNQPQHF. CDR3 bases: TGTGCCAGCAGCTCCCAGTCCAATCAGCCCCAGCATTTT.

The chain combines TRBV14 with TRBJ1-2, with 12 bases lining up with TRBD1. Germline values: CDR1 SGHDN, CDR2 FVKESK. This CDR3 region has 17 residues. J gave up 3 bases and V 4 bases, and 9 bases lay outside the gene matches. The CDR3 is CASSPRDRGLSDYGYTF. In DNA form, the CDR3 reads TGTGCCAGCAGCCCCCGGGACAGGGGGCTCTCTGACTATGGCTACACCTTC.

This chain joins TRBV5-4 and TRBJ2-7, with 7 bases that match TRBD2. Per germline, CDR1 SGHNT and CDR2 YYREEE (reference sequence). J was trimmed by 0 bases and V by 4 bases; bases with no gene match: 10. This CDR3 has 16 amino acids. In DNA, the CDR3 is TGTGCCAGCAGCCCCGGGGGAGCGGGGAGCTCCTACGAGCAGTACTTC. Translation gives CASSPGGAGSSYEQYF.

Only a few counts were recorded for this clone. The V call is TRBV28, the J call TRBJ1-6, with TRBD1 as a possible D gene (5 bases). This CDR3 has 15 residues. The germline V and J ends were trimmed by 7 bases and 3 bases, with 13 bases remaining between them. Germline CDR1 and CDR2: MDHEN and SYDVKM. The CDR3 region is CASTGGVRYNSPLHF. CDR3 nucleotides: TGTGCCAGCACCGGGGGGGTTCGCTATAATTCACCCCTCCACTTT.

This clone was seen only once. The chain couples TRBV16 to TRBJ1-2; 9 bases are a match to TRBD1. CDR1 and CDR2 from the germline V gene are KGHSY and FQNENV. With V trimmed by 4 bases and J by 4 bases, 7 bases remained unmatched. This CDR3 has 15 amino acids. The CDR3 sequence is CASSPQGQGGYGYTF. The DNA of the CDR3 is TGTGCCAGCAGCCCCCAGGGACAGGGTGGCTATGGCTACACCTTC.

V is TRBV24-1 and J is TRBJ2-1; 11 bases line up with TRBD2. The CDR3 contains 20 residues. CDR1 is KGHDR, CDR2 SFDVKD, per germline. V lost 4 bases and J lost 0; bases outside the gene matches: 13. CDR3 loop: CATSDPGTSGSSSSYNEQFF. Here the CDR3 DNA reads TGTGCCACCAGTGACCCCGGGACTAGCGGATCCTCGAGCTCCTACAATGAGCAGTTCTTC.

CDR3 sequence: CASSAPGQGRSSYNEQFF. In DNA, the CDR3 is TGTGCCAGCAGCGCCCCCGGACAGGGACGGAGCTCCTACAATGAGCAGTTCTTC. The rearrangement joins TRBV9 to TRBJ2-1; 8 bases are shared with TRBD1. Germline trimming cut 3 bases from V and 0 bases from J; bases unmatched to any gene: 11. Germline V gene lookup returns CDR1 SGDLS and CDR2 YYNGEE. The CDR3 length is 18 residues. The full variable domain, completed using reference TRBV9 and TRBJ2-1, is DSGVTQTPKHLITATGQRVTLRCSPRSGDLSVYWYQQSLDQGLQFLIQYYNGEERAKGNILERFSAQQFPDLHSELNLSSLELGDSALYFCASSAPGQGRSSYNEQFFGPGTRLTVL.

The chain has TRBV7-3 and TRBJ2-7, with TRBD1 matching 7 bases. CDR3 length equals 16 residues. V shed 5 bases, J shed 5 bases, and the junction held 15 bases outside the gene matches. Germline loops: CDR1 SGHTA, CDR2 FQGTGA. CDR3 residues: CASSRTGTVLGNEQYF. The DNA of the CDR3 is TGTGCCAGCAGCCGGACCGGGACAGTGCTGGGGAACGAGCAGTACTTC.

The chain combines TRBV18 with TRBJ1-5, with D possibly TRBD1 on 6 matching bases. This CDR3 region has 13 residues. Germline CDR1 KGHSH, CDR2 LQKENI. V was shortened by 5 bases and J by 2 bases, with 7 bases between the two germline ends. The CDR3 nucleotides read TGTGCCAGCTCAGCAGGGGGCAATCAGCCCCAGCATTTT. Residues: CASSAGGNQPQHF.

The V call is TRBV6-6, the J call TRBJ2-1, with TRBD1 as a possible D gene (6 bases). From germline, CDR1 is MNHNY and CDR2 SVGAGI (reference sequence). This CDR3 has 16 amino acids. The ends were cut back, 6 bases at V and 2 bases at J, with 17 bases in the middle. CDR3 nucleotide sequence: TGTGCCAGCAGATCTACAGGGAGCAACACCTACAATGAGCAGTTCTTC. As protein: CASRSTGSNTYNEQFF.

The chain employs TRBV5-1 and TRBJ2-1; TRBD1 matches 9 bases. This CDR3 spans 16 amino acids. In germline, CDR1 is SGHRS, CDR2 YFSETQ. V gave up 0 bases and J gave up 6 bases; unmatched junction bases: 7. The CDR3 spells CASSLAPGTGFNEQFF. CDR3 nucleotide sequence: TGCGCCAGCAGCTTGGCCCCCGGGACAGGGTTCAATGAGCAGTTCTTC. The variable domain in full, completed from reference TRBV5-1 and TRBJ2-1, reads KAGVTQTPRYLIKTRGQQVTLSCSPISGHRSVSWYQQTPGQGLQFLFEYFSETQRNKGNFPGRFSGRQFSNSRSEMNVSTLELGDSALYLCASSLAPGTGFNEQFFGPGTRLTVL.

The CDR3 spells CASSLADSNTGELFF. The CDR3 DNA is TGTGCCAGCAGCTTAGCCGACTCGAACACCGGGGAGCTGTTTTTT. The chain carries TRBV11-3 and TRBJ2-2; D gene unclear. V was trimmed by 1 base and J by 0 bases, leaving 6 bases between them. Germline values: CDR1 SGHNT, CDR2 YENEEA. This CDR3 comprises 15 residues.

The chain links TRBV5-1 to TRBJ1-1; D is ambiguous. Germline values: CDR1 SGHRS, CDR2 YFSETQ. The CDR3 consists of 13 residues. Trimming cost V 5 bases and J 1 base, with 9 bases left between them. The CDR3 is CASRVQENTEAFF. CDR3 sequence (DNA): TGCGCCAGCAGAGTTCAGGAGAACACTGAAGCTTTCTTT.

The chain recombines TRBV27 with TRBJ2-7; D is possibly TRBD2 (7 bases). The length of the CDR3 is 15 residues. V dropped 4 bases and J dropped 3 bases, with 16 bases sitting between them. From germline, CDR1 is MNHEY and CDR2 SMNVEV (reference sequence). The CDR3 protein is CASSSPRGLLYEQYF. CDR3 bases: TGTGCCAGCAGTTCGCCGCGGGGGCTCCTCTACGAGCAGTACTTC.

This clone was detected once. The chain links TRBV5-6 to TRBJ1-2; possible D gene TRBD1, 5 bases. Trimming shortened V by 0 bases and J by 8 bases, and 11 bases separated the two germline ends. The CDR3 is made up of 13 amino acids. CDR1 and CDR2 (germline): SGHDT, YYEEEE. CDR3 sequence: CASSLDRSFGYTF. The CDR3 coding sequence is TGTGCCAGCAGCTTGGACAGGTCCTTCGGCTACACCTTC.

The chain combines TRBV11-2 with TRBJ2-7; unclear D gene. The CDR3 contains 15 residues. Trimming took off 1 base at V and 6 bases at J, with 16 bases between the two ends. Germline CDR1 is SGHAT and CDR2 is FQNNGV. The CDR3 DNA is TGTGCCAGCAGCTTAGGCGGCTCGAGGTCGGTCGAGCAGTACTTC. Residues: CASSLGGSRSVEQYF.

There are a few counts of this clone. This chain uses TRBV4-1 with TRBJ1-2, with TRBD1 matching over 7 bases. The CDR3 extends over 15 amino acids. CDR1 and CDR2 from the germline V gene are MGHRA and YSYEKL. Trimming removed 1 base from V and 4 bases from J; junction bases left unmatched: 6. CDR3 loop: CASSQAGGTVYGYTF. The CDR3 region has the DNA TGCGCCAGCAGCCAAGCGGGGGGGACAGTCTATGGCTACACCTTC.

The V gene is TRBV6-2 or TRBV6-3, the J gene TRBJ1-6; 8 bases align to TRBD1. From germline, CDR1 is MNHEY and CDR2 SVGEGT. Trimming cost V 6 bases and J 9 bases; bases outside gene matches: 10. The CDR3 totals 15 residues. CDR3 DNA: TGTGCCAGCAGCCGTCGGACAGGGAAGGGTTCACCCCTCCACTTT. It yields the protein CASSRRTGKGSPLHF.

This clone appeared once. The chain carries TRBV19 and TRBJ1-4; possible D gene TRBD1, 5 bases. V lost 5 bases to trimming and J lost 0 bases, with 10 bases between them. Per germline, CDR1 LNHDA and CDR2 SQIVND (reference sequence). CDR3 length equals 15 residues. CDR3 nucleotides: TGTGCCAGTAGTGGATCGACAGCAACTAATGAAAAACTGTTTTTT. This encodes CASSGSTATNEKLFF.

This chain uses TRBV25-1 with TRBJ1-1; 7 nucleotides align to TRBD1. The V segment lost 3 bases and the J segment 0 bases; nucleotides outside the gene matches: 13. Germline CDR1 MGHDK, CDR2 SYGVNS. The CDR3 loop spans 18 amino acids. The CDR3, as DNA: TGTGCCAGCAGTGACAGACAGGGACCCCCAGGGGTGAACACTGAAGCTTTCTTT. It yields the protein CASSDRQGPPGVNTEAFF.

The CDR3, as DNA: TGTGCCAGCATCCCCGCTAGCGGGAGGGCCAATGAGCAGTTCTTC. Protein: CASIPASGRANEQFF. The chain couples TRBV5-4 to TRBJ2-1, with TRBD2 identical over 12 bases. Per germline, CDR1 SGHNT and CDR2 YYREEE (reference sequence). The CDR3 contains 15 residues. V shed 6 bases, J shed 6 bases, and the junction held 7 bases outside the gene matches. Supplemented by reference TRBV5-4 and TRBJ2-1, the full variable domain reads ETGVTQSPTHLIKTRGQQVTLRCSSQSGHNTVSWYQQALGQGPQFIFQYYREEENGRGNFPPRFSGLQFPNYSSELNVNALELDDSALYLCASIPASGRANEQFFGPGTRLTVL.